This T cell receptor (beta chain) was sequenced in a study of T cells in Graves' hyperthyroidism and ophthalmopathy. There are many counts of this clonotype. Its antigen is as yet unknown. Germline V gives CDR1 SGHKS, CDR2 YYEKEE (reference sequence). The CDR3 has 15 residues. The ends were cut back, 4 bases at V and 0 bases at J, with 13 bases in the middle. TCR beta CDR3 sequences were amplified from RNA transcripts. The TCR CDR3 first-round RT-PCR relied on the HTBI primer set. TCRdb re-derived calls from the multiplex PCR reads in MiXCR, one entry per CDR3 protein. The sample records around 270,000 distinct CDR3 sequences, roughly 20% being singletons. General study results and limits: In simple terms, a model built on 13 V-J features told ophthalmopathy apart from stable hyperthyroidism. Most thyroid clonotypes that were expanded above 0.001 also turned up in blood.

The sequence came from a man aged 45-65 years with Graves' ophthalmopathy. Specimen: blood. The genes are TRBV5-5 and TRBJ1-2; no reliable D call. The CDR3 spells CASSARPSSNYGYTF. CDR3 in DNA: TGTGCCAGCAGCGCTCGACCGTCGTCTAACTATGGCTACACCTTC. Looking up the rest from reference TRBV5-5 and TRBJ1-2 gives the full variable domain: DAGVTQSPTHLIKTRGQQVTLRCSPISGHKSVSWYQQVLGQGPQFIFQYYEKEERGRGNFPDRFSARQFPNYSSELNVNALLLGDSALYLCASSARPSSNYGYTFGSGTRLTVV.